This T cell receptor beta chain is from a study of T cell responses to AZD1222 COVID-19 vaccine (dated by TCRdb to about 2021). At the level of the whole study: A total of 230 to 250 trial participants underwent TCR sequencing, of whom about 210 had received two doses of AZD1222 and some 26 had received two doses of the MenACWY control vaccine. Trial participants were enrolled by age into 18-55, 56-69 and 70-plus year subgroups, with around 150, 28 and 57 TCR-sequenced participants respectively.

The CDR3 regions of human TCRbeta chains were analyzed by immunosequencing. For the original study's pipeline: TCRs in the repertoires were matched against a reference library of SARS-CoV-2-specific TCRs that had been generated with the MIRA antigen-specificity platform. Breadth was defined as the fraction of unique TCRs that were SARS-CoV-2-associated, and depth was defined as the fraction of total T cells that were SARS-CoV-2-associated. Each spike-specific TCR was assigned to its reactive spike region and to a CD4 or CD8 class using the MIRA data. Log10-transformed breadth and depth values were compared by one-way ANOVA with Sidak's multiple comparisons tests. TCRdb limited this immuneACCESS table to in-frame rearrangements with V and J called. A share of clones is missing; checked studies link under half to unresolved V genes, and the rest is unexplained. The V and J calls and clone size were taken over from that table, and D and trimming were inferred from the DNA. A total of about 130,000 clones appear in this sample, around 93% of them only once. The ten largest clonotypes hold approximately 6.8% of the sample.

Per the publication, the time point label means: about 28 days (+/-7) after the second vaccine dose. AZD1222 recipients given second doses at about 4 weeks or at about 12 weeks were pooled, since spike-specific TCR depth and breadth were not found to differ between the two schedules. Samples from vaccinated people were obtained from the UK trials COV001 and COV002, which included a single-blind randomized controlled phase 2/3 trial of AZD1222 (ChAdOx1 nCoV-19) in healthy adults. For TCRbeta chain sequencing, PBMC samples from trial participants were taken at day 0 and at day 28 after the second dose. The cysteine opens and the phenylalanine closes a CDR3 of 14 amino acids. Of all the DNA, just the CDR3 is kept, 42 bases in frame from base 1. The germline V gene provides CDR1 SGHVS and CDR2 FNYEAQ. The junction carries 13 bases between V and J, which are trimmed by 1 base and 6 bases respectively.

A note on this clone: Its antigen has not been determined. Base qualities are missing; no much larger clone stands one base away.

The study at large found these results: Conclusions about previously exposed vaccinees are limited because only six or seven AZD1222 recipients were SARS-CoV-2 seropositive at baseline. Participants were mostly white British and included more females than males, and it was suggested by the authors that clonal diversity may have been underestimated. In the small 56-69-year group, the increase in depth fell short of significance, most likely because of low power. CD4 TCRs associated with the vaccine covered the entire spike protein, and the dominant responses were in regions 160-218 and 743-854. A significant rise in spike-specific TCR breadth and depth was observed after two AZD1222 doses relative to day 0 and relative to MenACWY recipients. Nearly half of unique spike-specific TCRs reportedly recognized epitopes outside regions mutated in the B.1.351 and B.1.1.7 variants. No day 14 peak-response samples were available, so repertoires were characterized only after the peak T cell response.

The chain is encoded by TRBV7-6 joined to TRBJ2-7; the D gene could be either TRBD1 or TRBD2, each agreeing at 5 bases. This clonotype originated in an adult who received the AZD1222 COVID-19 vaccine. Sample: peripheral blood, taken 28 days after the second AZD1222 dose. The sequenced DNA: TGTGCCAGCAGCTTAGGAGGGGACGTTACCGAGCAGTACTTC. This is translated as CASSLGGDVTEQYF.